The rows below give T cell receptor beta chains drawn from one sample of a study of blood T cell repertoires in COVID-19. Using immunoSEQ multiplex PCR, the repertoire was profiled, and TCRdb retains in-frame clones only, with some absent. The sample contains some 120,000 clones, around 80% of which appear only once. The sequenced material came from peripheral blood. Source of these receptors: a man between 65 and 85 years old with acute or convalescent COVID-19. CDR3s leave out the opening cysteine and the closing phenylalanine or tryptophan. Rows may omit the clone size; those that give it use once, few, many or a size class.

ASSIAPGDSPLH,-,TRBV19
ASSFGTGGYEQY,-,TRBV27
ASNTGEENIQY,-,TRBV9
ASRVTVYNLDEQF,once,TRBV19
ASSSEHVEKLF,few,TRBV5-1
ASSVVGAGGSYGYT,-,TRBV9
ASSQYGQVTGELF,-,TRBV4-1
ASSQSGLQQY,once,TRBV3-1/TRBV3-2
ASSYSLAGSSYEQY,once,TRBV6-5
ASSPTGNQQY,few,TRBV6-5
ASSETGDANEKLF,-,TRBV2
ARSLHFGLAGGSSYNEQF,-,TRBV5-3
ASSAPGQGITEAF,once,TRBV9
ASSKKAAGVRKLF,once,TRBV21-1
SVGTGNSNQPQH,-,TRBV29-1
ASSPRDREGEQY,once,TRBV13
ASSSAQGVTEAF,-,TRBV5-1
ASSETAGGGGYT,-,TRBV2
ASMGGQGGSSYNEQF,-,TRBV19
ASSLGQGNSPLH,-,TRBV6-5
ATVGAGFYNEQF,-,TRBV6-5
ASRVYGDTEAF,-,TRBV19
ASRLSGGAGNEQF,-,TRBV19
ASSPPGHLTEAF,-,TRBV14
ASSLQDRGRQPQH,-,TRBV5-1
ASRPTGGDEQF,-,TRBV6-5
ASSDGPGVSYEQY,-,TRBV5-6
ASSSTGVRTNSPLH,-,TRBV19
ASSVTTETQY,-,TRBV9
ASRMAGGTDTQY,once,TRBV27
ASSLARTRSETQY,-,TRBV7-8
ASSIDPGTEQY,-,TRBV19
ASSYFGDRVYSGEQF,-,TRBV11-3
SVQSTNQPQH,-,TRBV29-1
ASSLESIAYEQY,-,TRBV11-2
ASSQDERITEAF,-,TRBV4-1
ASSFEGFLYGYT,-,TRBV28
ASRFSGGPQDEQY,-,TRBV27
ATSDPTSGGISTDTQY,-,TRBV24-1
ASSFGGTDTQY,-,TRBV7-2
ASSQEVGGIVDIQY,-,TRBV4-2